These 25 T cell receptor beta chains were all obtained from the same sample, sequenced in a study of HIV-infected patients and healthy controls. 500 ng RNA was reverse transcribed with alpha and beta constant-region primers. Alpha and beta chain libraries were made separately by chain-specific third strand synthesis with multiplexing indices. TCRdb reprocessed the 5' RACE reads with MiXCR, giving one entry per CDR3 protein. The sample holds 10,000 or so distinct CDR3 sequences, 7% to 9% seen once. Whole blood was used without fractionation, so all unsorted peripheral T cells were included. Sequences were obtained from blood. These receptors all stem from an adult in good health.

By its share, this clonotype is medium-sized. The chain employs TRBV6-6 and TRBJ1-5, with a weak D call TRBD1 (5 bases). Trimming stripped 6 bases from V and 4 bases from J, with 13 bases between. This CDR3 has 14 amino acids. CDR1 and CDR2 from the germline V gene are MNHNY and SVGAGI (reference sequence). The CDR3 here is CASRGGTYNQPQHF. The CDR3 coding sequence is TGTGCCAGCAGAGGCGGGACCTATAATCAGCCCCAGCATTTT.

This clonotype counts as medium-sized. The genes are TRBV2 and TRBJ2-7, with D perhaps matching TRBD2 (5 bases). CDR1 and CDR2 (germline): SNHLY, FYNNEI. This CDR3 contains 12 residues. Trimming pared 8 bases from V and 3 bases from J, leaving 11 bases between. CDR3 amino acids: CASCGLSYEQYF. In DNA, the CDR3 is TGTGCCAGCTGTGGACTTAGCTACGAGCAGTACTTC.

This clonotype showed up many times. This chain joins TRBV6-5 and TRBJ1-2, with no clear D. The germline V gene has CDR1 MNHEY and CDR2 SVGAGI. V lost 0 bases, J lost 4 bases, and 12 bases lay in between. This CDR3 is built from 15 residues. The CDR3 protein is CASSYSGGRPYGYTF. The CDR3 DNA reads TGTGCCAGCAGTTACTCGGGAGGAAGGCCCTATGGCTACACCTTC.

This clonotype was recorded many times. V usage is TRBV6-5 and J usage is TRBJ1-1; the match to TRBD1 covers 7 bases. CDR3 length: 14 amino acids. Germline trimming cut 4 bases from V and 5 bases from J; bases unmatched to any gene: 7. The V gene's germline CDR1 is MNHEY and CDR2 SVGAGI. DNA of the CDR3: TGTGCCAGCAGTTTTGGAGGGGGCCGGACTGAAGCTTTCTTT. It specifies CASSFGGGRTEAFF.

This clonotype was observed many times. The V gene is TRBV5-5, the J gene TRBJ2-7; D possibly corresponds to TRBD2 (7 bases). V lost 5 bases, J lost 4 bases, and 10 bases lay in between. From germline, CDR1 is SGHKS and CDR2 YYEKEE (reference sequence). The CDR3 has 12 amino acids. In DNA, the CDR3 is TGTGCCAGCAGGGGGGGGGCTTACGAGCAGTACTTC. This sequence encodes CASRGGAYEQYF.

This clonotype came up many times. The J gene is TRBJ2-6, the V gene TRBV6-6; D is unclear. The CDR3 covers 19 residues. V gave up 2 bases and J gave up 0 bases, with 17 bases separating them. Germline V CDR1 and CDR2: MNHNY, SVGAGI (reference sequence). The CDR3 reads CASSYGRRGRSSGANVLTF. CDR3 coding DNA: TGTGCCAGCAGTTACGGTAGGCGCGGCCGAAGCTCTGGGGCCAACGTCCTGACTTTC.

By share, this clonotype counts as medium-sized. CDR3 region: CASSKTGAGYGYTF. The DNA for the CDR3 is TGTGCCAGCAGTAAAACAGGGGCGGGCTATGGCTACACCTTC. V gene TRBV9 combines with J gene TRBJ1-2; 7 bases line up with TRBD1. In germline, CDR1 is SGDLS, CDR2 YYNGEE. The V and J ends lost 5 bases and 4 bases, in that order; junction bases with no gene match: 8. CDR3 length: 14 amino acids.

This clonotype was detected ten times or more. CDR3 loop: CASRAVGETQYF. For the CDR3, the DNA is TGTGCCAGCAGGGCCGTTGGAGAGACCCAGTACTTC. This chain joins TRBV2 and TRBJ2-5; no definite D call. V was trimmed by 6 bases and J by 4 bases, leaving 9 bases between them. Germline-derived CDR1 and CDR2 are SNHLY and FYNNEI. The length of the CDR3 is 12 residues.

This clonotype was observed many times. J is TRBJ1-1 and V is TRBV19, with D hard to call. There are 12 residues in the CDR3. Germline values: CDR1 LNHDA, CDR2 SQIVND (reference sequence). Trimming pared 1 base from V and 3 bases from J, leaving 3 bases between. CDR3 protein: CASSIAYTEAFF. CDR3 nucleotides: TGTGCCAGTAGTATAGCGTACACTGAAGCTTTCTTT.

This clonotype qualifies as medium-sized. V and J are TRBV5-1 and TRBJ1-5; possible D gene TRBD1, 5 bases. Looked up from germline, CDR1 is SGHRS and CDR2 is YFSETQ. V was pared by 2 bases and J by 3 bases, with 12 bases between. This CDR3 spans 15 amino acids. CDR3 in amino acids: CASSLIAGPNQPQHF. CDR3 DNA sequence: TGCGCCAGCAGCTTAATCGCAGGGCCCAATCAGCCCCAGCATTTT.

Remarks on this clonotype: As the CDR3 is not closed by the conserved phenylalanine or tryptophan, this likely results from a read error. The chain uses TRBV11-2 and TRBJ1-1; D might be TRBD1 (5 bases). Germline V gene lookup returns CDR1 SGHAT and CDR2 FQNNGV. This CDR3 region has 13 residues. V was trimmed by 0 bases and J by 7 bases, leaving 9 bases between them. CDR3 coding DNA: TGTGCCAGCAGCTTAGAGGGGGTCGGTGAAGCTTTCCTT. Amino acid sequence: CASSLEGVGEAFL.

This clonotype ranks as medium-sized. The chain links TRBV5-4 to TRBJ1-1; 9 positions agree with TRBD1. Germline CDR1 and CDR2: SGHNT and YYREEE (reference sequence). V was pared by 1 base and J by 5 bases, with 15 bases of the junction left unmatched. The CDR3 length is 18 residues. CDR3 DNA sequence: TGTGCCAGCAGCTTGAGGAAAGGGACAGGGAGGTGGGAAACTGAAGCTTTCTTT. Its translation is CASSLRKGTGRWETEAFF.

The gene calls are TRBV5-1 and TRBJ2-7; TRBD1 aligns across 8 bases. This CDR3 is 14 amino acids long. Germline CDR1 is SGHRS and CDR2 is YFSETQ. Germline trimming cut 0 bases from V and 3 bases from J; bases unmatched to any gene: 2. CDR3 sequence: CASSLAGGGYEQYF. CDR3 bases: TGCGCCAGCAGCTTGGCAGGGGGCGGCTACGAGCAGTACTTC.

The chain has TRBV19 and TRBJ1-2; weak D call: TRBD1 (6 bases). Germline V gene data show CDR1 as LNHDA and CDR2 as SQIVND (reference sequence). The CDR3 totals 16 residues. V was shortened by 6 bases and J by 4 bases, with 21 bases between the two germline ends. The CDR3 region has the DNA TGTGCCAGTAGCCGACAAACAGGGTCTGACCCCTATGGCTACACCTTC. It translates to CASSRQTGSDPYGYTF.

Ten or more counts support this clonotype. CDR3 region: CASGLQDGEAFF. In DNA, the CDR3 is TGTGCTAGTGGTTTGCAGGACGGGGAAGCTTTCTTT. This chain links TRBV12-5 with TRBJ1-1; D is undetermined. The CDR3 runs to 12 residues. CDR1 is LGHNT and CDR2 is FRNRAP in the germline V gene. V lost 2 bases and J 8 bases, leaving 9 bases between the germline ends. Looking up the rest from reference TRBV12-5 and TRBJ1-1 gives the full variable domain: DARVTQTPRHKVTEMGQEVTMRCQPILGHNTVFWYRQTMMQGLELLAYFRNRAPLDDSGMPKDRFSAEMPDATLATLKIQPSEPRDSAVYFCASGLQDGEAFFGQGTRLTVV.

In this sample, this clonotype is medium-sized (0.01 to 0.1%). The CDR3 bases are TGCAGTGCTAGAAGAGAGAGCGGGCGTCAGCCCCAGCATTTT. Protein product: CSARRESGRQPQHF. The chain has TRBV20-1 and TRBJ1-5; D not certain. CDR3 length equals 14 residues. In germline, CDR1 is DFQATT, CDR2 SNEGSKA (reference sequence). With 2 bases removed from V and 6 bases from J, the gap between germline ends came to 14 bases.

By proportion, this clonotype is medium-sized. V is TRBV20-1 and J is TRBJ1-3; 7 bases fit TRBD1. CDR1 is DFQATT and CDR2 is SNEGSKA in the germline V gene (reference sequence). The CDR3 is made up of 22 amino acids. The V and J ends lost 2 bases and 0 bases, in that order; junction bases with no gene match: 25. CDR3: CSARPWRGFWTGGNSSGNTIYF. DNA for the CDR3: TGCAGTGCTAGACCATGGCGCGGATTTTGGACAGGCGGCAATTCCTCTGGAAACACCATATATTTT.

This clonotype was detected many times. The chain recombines TRBV19 with TRBJ1-5; 7 nucleotides line up with TRBD1. J was trimmed by 4 bases and V by 4 bases; bases with no gene match: 7. Germline V gene sequence: CDR1 LNHDA, CDR2 SQIVND (reference sequence). This CDR3 is built from 15 residues. The CDR3, as DNA: TGTGCCAGTAGTACCCAGACAGGGTCTAATCAGCCCCAGCATTTT. Protein: CASSTQTGSNQPQHF.

This clonotype is judged medium-sized. V is TRBV6-1 and J is TRBJ1-5; weak D call: TRBD1 (6 bases). Deletions cut 7 bases from V and 7 bases from J, with 14 bases between. Germline lookup yields CDR1 MNHNS and CDR2 SASEGT. CDR3 length equals 13 residues. The CDR3 is CASTPVGGQPQHF. CDR3 sequence (DNA): TGTGCCAGCACCCCCGTGGGGGGCCAGCCCCAGCATTTT.

This clonotype is labeled as medium-sized. This chain joins TRBV9 and TRBJ2-3, with D perhaps matching TRBD1 (6 bases). CDR1 and CDR2 from the germline V gene are SGDLS and YYNGEE. This CDR3 has 14 amino acids. Trimming pared 4 bases from V and 0 bases from J, leaving 9 bases between. CDR3 coding DNA: TGTGCCAGCAGCCTAGACAGGAGCACAGATACGCAGTATTTT. This gives the protein CASSLDRSTDTQYF.

The rearrangement uses TRBV20-1 and TRBJ1-1; D call uncertain. CDR1 and CDR2 (germline): DFQATT, SNEGSKA (reference sequence). The V end lost 4 bases, the J end lost 5 bases, and 8 bases lay between the germline ends. CDR3 size: 11 residues. This chain's CDR3 is CSAKRQTEAFF. The CDR3 coding sequence is TGCAGTGCTAAACGACAAACTGAAGCTTTCTTT.

By proportion, this clonotype is medium-sized (0.01 to 0.1%). The chain has TRBV7-9 and TRBJ1-1, with D unresolved. From germline, CDR1 is SEHNR and CDR2 FQNEAQ (reference sequence). Trimming stripped 5 bases from V and 7 bases from J, with 11 bases between. The CDR3 sequence is 12 residues long. The CDR3 reads CASSQSGDEAFF. CDR3 DNA sequence: TGTGCCAGCAGCCAAAGCGGGGATGAAGCTTTCTTT.

The chain carries TRBV19 and TRBJ2-7; 10 bases map to TRBD2. Germline values: CDR1 LNHDA, CDR2 SQIVND (reference sequence). With V trimmed by 6 bases and J by 1 base, 6 bases remained unmatched. The CDR3 sequence is 15 residues long. CDR3 residues: CASRSGGAGSYEQYF. The CDR3 nucleotides read TGTGCCAGTAGGAGCGGGGGGGCCGGATCCTACGAGCAGTACTTC. Based on the CDR3 plus reference TRBV19 and TRBJ2-7, the full variable domain is DGGITQSPKYLFRKEGQNVTLSCEQNLNHDAMYWYRQDPGQGLRLIYYSQIVNDFQKGDIAEGYSVSREKKESFPLTVTSAQKNPTAFYLCASRSGGAGSYEQYFGPGTRLTVT.

The chain carries TRBV5-6 and TRBJ1-3; no reliable D call. Germline V CDR1 and CDR2: SGHDT, YYEEEE. The V gene lost 1 base and the J gene lost 0 bases, with 8 bases spanning the gap. The CDR3 is 15 amino acids. CDR3 region: CASSLLGSSGNTIYF. CDR3 sequence (DNA): TGTGCCAGCAGCTTGCTCGGGAGCTCTGGAAACACCATATATTTT.

This clonotype has at least ten counts. The chain carries TRBV7-9 and TRBJ1-5; tentatively, D is TRBD1 (5 bases). CDR3 length: 13 amino acids. CDR1 and CDR2 from the germline V gene are SEHNR and FQNEAQ (reference sequence). V was shortened by 1 base and J by 9 bases, with 10 bases between the two germline ends. CDR3 nucleotide sequence: TGTGCCAGCAGCTTAGGGGCAGACAGGCCCCAGCATTTT. Translation gives CASSLGADRPQHF. The variable domain in full, with the rest retrieved from reference TRBV7-9 and TRBJ1-5, is DTGVSQNPRHKITKRGQNVTFRCDPISEHNRLYWYRQTLGQGPEFLTYFQNEAQLEKSRLLSDRFSAERPKGSFSTLEIQRTEQGDSAMYLCASSLGADRPQHFGDGTRLSIL.